Reported below is one TCR beta chain. In the same sample, other DNA sequences code for this CDR3. The entry originates in a study of blood T cell repertoires in COVID-19. Background on the study: Donors in the United States, Italy and Spain gave samples during acute or convalescent COVID-19. Sources were T cells, B-cell-depleted T cells, or PBMCs; the material itself was cDNA or gDNA.

The CDR3 has 14 residues. V gave up 5 bases and J gave up 2 bases, with 12 bases separating them. From germline, CDR1 is LNHDA and CDR2 SQIVND (reference sequence). Original processing notes: It was from reference gene primer amplification that nucleated cell counts were estimated. Sequenced by immunoSEQ multiplex PCR; TCRdb stores in-frame clones only, minus some. V and J calls and clone size are copied from that table; D and trimming were computed from the DNA. This sample has approximately 170,000 clones, with 84% found just once. This sequence originates from a human donor with acute or convalescent COVID-19. The donor label of this sample is uncertain. Sequences were obtained from peripheral blood. The chain links TRBV19 to TRBJ2-5; D possibly corresponds to TRBD1 (7 bases). Written as DNA, the CDR3 is TGTGCCAGTAGTTCAGGGGGGACTCAAGAGACCCAGTACTTC. Residues: CASSSGGTQETQYF. The entire variable domain, with the rest obtained from reference TRBV19 and TRBJ2-5, is as follows: DGGITQSPKYLFRKEGQNVTLSCEQNLNHDAMYWYRQDPGQGLRLIYYSQIVNDFQKGDIAEGYSVSREKKESFPLTVTSAQKNPTAFYLCASSSGGTQETQYFGPGTRLLVL.